The rows below give T cell receptor beta chains drawn from one sample of a study of cytomegalovirus exposure and HLA in healthy donors. Sequencing used immunoSEQ multiplex PCR; TCRdb keeps in-frame clones, though not all of them. This repertoire comprises tens of thousands of clones; its ten largest clones make up approximately 7%. Input material: PBMCs. Receptors were obtained from a woman in her thirties or forties in good health and CMV-seronegative. CDR3s include the opening cysteine and the closing phenylalanine or tryptophan. D genes are given only for firm matches.

J | V | D | DNA | CDR3
TRBJ2-7 | TRBV28 | TRBD2 | TGTGCCAGCATAGCTAGCGGGAGGGGGGGAGCCTACGAGCAGTACTTC | CASIASGRGGAYEQYF
TRBJ2-1 | TRBV7-9 | NA | TGTGCCAGCAGCCCCAGGTCGGGAGTAAACAATGAGCAGTTCTTC | CASSPRSGVNNEQFF
TRBJ2-7 | TRBV5-1 | NA | TGCGCCAGCAGCTTGGGACCACTAGCAGACTACGAGCAGTACTTC | CASSLGPLADYEQYF
TRBJ1-1 | TRBV7-3 | TRBD1 | TGTGCCAGCAGCTGGGACAGATCGAACACTGAAGCTTTCTTT | CASSWDRSNTEAFF
TRBJ2-5 | TRBV5-4 | NA | TGTGCCAGCAGCTCCCGAGGGTCCTTCTCGGGGGAGACCCAGTACTTC | CASSSRGSFSGETQYF
TRBJ1-4 | TRBV5-1 | NA | TGCGCCAGCAGCTTGGGGGGGGTCGAGGAAAAACTGTTTTTT | CASSLGGVEEKLFF
TRBJ2-7 | TRBV7-3 | TRBD1 | TGTGCCAGCAGCTTGACAGGGGGCTCCTACGAGCAGTACTTC | CASSLTGGSYEQYF
TRBJ2-1 | TRBV2 | TRBD2 | TGTGCCAGCAATTTAAGGGGACTAGCGGGGAGGAACTACAATGAGCAGTTCTTC | CASNLRGLAGRNYNEQFF
TRBJ1-1 | TRBV7-8 | NA | TGTGCCAGCAGCTTCCTGGGACACCTGAACACTGAAGCTTTCTTT | CASSFLGHLNTEAFF
TRBJ1-1 | TRBV28 | NA | TGTGCCAGCACTTCGGTCGGGGAAAGGGGGTCCACTGAAGCTTTCTTT | CASTSVGERGSTEAFF
TRBJ2-2 | TRBV2 | NA | TGTGCCAGCACCTCTGACAGTCCCGCGAACACCGGGGAGCTGTTTTTT | CASTSDSPANTGELFF
TRBJ2-5 | TRBV30 | TRBD1 | TGTGCCTGGAGTGGGACAGGGAGGTCAGAGACCCAGTACTTC | CAWSGTGRSETQYF
TRBJ1-1 | TRBV30 | NA | TGTGCCTGGAGGGGGAGTTGGCCGAACACTGAAGCTTTCTTT | CAWRGSWPNTEAFF
TRBJ1-6 | TRBV5-4 | NA | TGTGCCAGCAGCTTGTGGACAGCTAATTCACCCCTCCACTTT | CASSLWTANSPLHF
TRBJ2-3 | TRBV4-3 | TRBD2 | TGCGCCAGCAGCCAAGATGGGGGGGTAGCGGGAGCAGAAGATACGCAGTATTTT | CASSQDGGVAGAEDTQYF
TRBJ1-5 | TRBV19 | NA | TGTGCCAGTAGTATACAAGGGGATCAGCCCCAGCATTTT | CASSIQGDQPQHF
TRBJ2-7 | TRBV5-1 | NA | TGCGCCAGCGGCCTAGGAAAAAGCGAGCAGTACTTC | CASGLGKSEQYF
TRBJ1-5 | TRBV28 | TRBD1 | TGTGCCAGCAGCGCCCCGGGACAGGGCGATCAGCCCCAGCATTTT | CASSAPGQGDQPQHF
TRBJ1-6 | TRBV7-9 | NA | TGTGCCAGCAGCTCCGGGTCTCCGAATTCACCCCTCCACTTT | CASSSGSPNSPLHF
TRBJ1-6 | TRBV18 | NA | TGTGCCAGCTCACCACCGATCGTAGGTAGGGGTAATTCACCCCTCCACTTT | CASSPPIVGRGNSPLHF
TRBJ1-2 | TRBV10-3 | NA | TGTGCCATCAGTGAGGGCTATGACACAGCTAACTATGGCTACACCTTC | CAISEGYDTANYGYTF
TRBJ2-5 | TRBV28 | TRBD1 | TGTGCCAGCAGTTTCTCAACGCGGGTAGGGGGCCGGGAGACCCAGTACTTC | CASSFSTRVGGRETQYF
TRBJ2-1 | TRBV30 | NA | TGTGCCTGGAGTGTAACAGGTGACAATGAGCAGTTCTTC | CAWSVTGDNEQFF
TRBJ2-3 | TRBV18 | NA | TGTGCCAGCTCACTGCGCAGCACAGATACGCAGTATTTT | CASSLRSTDTQYF
TRBJ1-5 | TRBV18 | NA | TGTGCCAGCTCACGCGGGACTTCCGGCAATCAGCCCCAGCATTTT | CASSRGTSGNQPQHF
TRBJ2-3 | TRBV9 | TRBD2 | TGTGCCAGCAGCGTATGGGGGGGGATGACAGATACGCAGTATTTT | CASSVWGGMTDTQYF
TRBJ1-6 | TRBV19 | TRBD1 | TGTGCCAGTAGTAGAGGACAGGGAGAAGGTTCACCCCTCCACTTT | CASSRGQGEGSPLHF
TRBJ2-5 | TRBV30 | NA | TGTGCCTGGAGGTCCGGAGGGCCGGGGTTCACTGGGACCCAGTACTTC | CAWRSGGPGFTGTQYF
TRBJ1-2 | TRBV19 | NA | TGTGCCAGTAGTATAGTGCAGGGAGGCGGCTACACCTTC | CASSIVQGGGYTF
TRBJ1-4 | TRBV18 | TRBD1 | TGTGCCAGCTCACCCCGACAGGGATCAACTAATGAAAAACTGTTTTTT | CASSPRQGSTNEKLFF
TRBJ2-7 | TRBV4-3 | NA | TGCGCCAGCAGCCAAGATTGGGTGATGGACACTTCCTACGAGCAGTACTTC | CASSQDWVMDTSYEQYF
TRBJ2-5 | TRBV2 | NA | TGTGCCAGCAACTCCTTCCAAGAGACCCAGTACTTC | CASNSFQETQYF
TRBJ1-2 | TRBV9 | NA | TGTGCCAGCAGCGTAGGACCACGGGATAGCTATGGCTACACCTTC | CASSVGPRDSYGYTF
TRBJ2-7 | TRBV6-5 | TRBD1 | TGTGCCAGCAGTTACTCAACGACAGGGAACTACGAGCAGTACTTC | CASSYSTTGNYEQYF
TRBJ1-6 | TRBV6-6 | NA | TGTGCCAGCAGTTACGCGGGGCCAAATTCGAATTCACCCCTCCACTTT | CASSYAGPNSNSPLHF
TRBJ2-7 | TRBV19 | TRBD1 | TGTGCCAGTAGCGCGGACAGGGGTGTCAACGAGCAGTACTTC | CASSADRGVNEQYF
TRBJ1-1 | TRBV5-1 | NA | TGCGCCAGCAGCTTGGGACTACACAGAGGCACTGAAGCTTTCTTT | CASSLGLHRGTEAFF
TRBJ1-1 | TRBV5-1 | NA | TGCGCCAGCAACGTTTTGGGGGGGAACACTGAAGCTTTCTTT | CASNVLGGNTEAFF
TRBJ1-2 | TRBV14 | NA | TGTGCCAGCAGCCGGCGGCCTCCCGGCAATGGCTACACCTTC | CASSRRPPGNGYTF
TRBJ1-1 | TRBV7-9 | NA | TGTGCCAGCAGCTGGAGGGTCCTAAGGAACACTGAAGCTTTCTTT | CASSWRVLRNTEAFF
TRBJ2-2 | TRBV28 | NA | TGTGCCAGCAGTTTAGAGAGGACCGGGGAGCTGTTTTTT | CASSLERTGELFF
TRBJ2-1 | TRBV5-1 | TRBD1 | TGCGCCAGCAGCTTACCCCGGGGACAGGAGAGCTCCGACAATGAGCAGTTCTTC | CASSLPRGQESSDNEQFF
TRBJ2-2 | TRBV18 | NA | TGTGCCAGCTCACCATTCCCGGGACTCAACACCGGGGAGCTGTTTTTT | CASSPFPGLNTGELFF
TRBJ2-3 | TRBV19 | TRBD2 | TGTGCCAGTAGCTTTAGCCCAGCGGGAGGTTTCACAGATACGCAGTATTTT | CASSFSPAGGFTDTQYF
TRBJ1-4 | TRBV19 | TRBD1 | TGTGCCAGTAGTATTCCAACGGGACAGAGTAATGAAAAACTGTTTTTT | CASSIPTGQSNEKLFF
TRBJ2-7 | TRBV11-1 | NA | TGTGCCAGCAGCTTAGCGCGGGCGGGCGAGCAGTACTTC | CASSLARAGEQYF
TRBJ2-7 | TRBV5-1 | TRBD2 | TGCGCCAGCAGCTTGGACCCTAGCGGGGGGCTCTACGAGCAGTACTTC | CASSLDPSGGLYEQYF
TRBJ1-1 | TRBV28 | NA | TGTGCCAGCAGTCCGCCGGGAGGAAACACTGAAGCTTTCTTT | CASSPPGGNTEAFF
TRBJ1-2 | TRBV2 | TRBD1 | TGTGCCAGCAGCCTTAACAGGGGAGAAAGCTATGGCTACACCTTC | CASSLNRGESYGYTF
TRBJ2-3 | TRBV7-2 | NA | TGTGCCAGCAGCTTAGAGGGACTCCGAGATACGCAGTATTTT | CASSLEGLRDTQYF
TRBJ1-4 | TRBV18 | NA | TGTGCCAGCTCGCCCCCGGGCAGGGATAATGAAAAACTGTTTTTT | CASSPPGRDNEKLFF